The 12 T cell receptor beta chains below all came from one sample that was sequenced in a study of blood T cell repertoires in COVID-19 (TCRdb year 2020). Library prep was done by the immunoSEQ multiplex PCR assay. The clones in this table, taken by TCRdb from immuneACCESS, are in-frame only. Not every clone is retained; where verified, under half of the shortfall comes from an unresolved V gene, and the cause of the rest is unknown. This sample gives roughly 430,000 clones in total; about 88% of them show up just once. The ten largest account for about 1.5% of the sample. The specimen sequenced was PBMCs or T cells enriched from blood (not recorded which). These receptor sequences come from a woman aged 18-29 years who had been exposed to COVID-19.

CDR3 in DNA: TGTGCCAGCAGCCGGGCACAGGGGGCCCGTGAGACCCAGTACTTC. Translation: CASSRAQGARETQYF. The rearrangement links TRBV28 to TRBJ2-5, with 9 bases aligning to TRBD1. Germline V gives CDR1 MDHEN, CDR2 SYDVKM. The CDR3 has 15 amino acids. V was pared by 6 bases and J by 5 bases, with 10 bases of the junction left unmatched.

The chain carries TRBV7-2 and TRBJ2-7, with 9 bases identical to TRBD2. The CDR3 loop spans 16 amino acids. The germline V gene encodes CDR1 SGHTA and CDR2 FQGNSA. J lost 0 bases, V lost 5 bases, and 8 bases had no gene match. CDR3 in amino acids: CASSLGSSGGSYEQYF. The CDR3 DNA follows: TGTGCCAGCAGCCTTGGAAGTAGCGGGGGCTCCTACGAGCAGTACTTC. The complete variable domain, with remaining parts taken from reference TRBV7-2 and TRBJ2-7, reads GAGVSQSPSNKVTEKGKDVELRCDPISGHTALYWYRQSLGQGLEFLIYFQGNSAPDKSGLPSDRFSAERTGGSVSTLTIQRTQQEDSAVYLCASSLGSSGGSYEQYFGPGTRLTVT.

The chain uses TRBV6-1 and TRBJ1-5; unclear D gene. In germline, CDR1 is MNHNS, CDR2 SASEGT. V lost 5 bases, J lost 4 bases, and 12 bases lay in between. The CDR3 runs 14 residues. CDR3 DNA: TGTGCCAGCAGTCCCCTAACCGGGAATCAGCCCCAGCATTTT. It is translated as CASSPLTGNQPQHF.

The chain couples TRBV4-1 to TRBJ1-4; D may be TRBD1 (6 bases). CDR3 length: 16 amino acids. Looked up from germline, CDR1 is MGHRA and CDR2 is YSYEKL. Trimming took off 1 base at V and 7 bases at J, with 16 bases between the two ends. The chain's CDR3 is CASSQADSLVREKLFF. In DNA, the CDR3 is TGCGCCAGCAGCCAAGCGGACAGCCTCGTGCGTGAAAAACTGTTTTTT.

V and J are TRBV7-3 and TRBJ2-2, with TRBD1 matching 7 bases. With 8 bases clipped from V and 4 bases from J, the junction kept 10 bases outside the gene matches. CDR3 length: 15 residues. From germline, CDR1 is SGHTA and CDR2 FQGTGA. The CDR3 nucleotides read TGTGCCAGCGCCCGCGAGGCAGGGGGCACCGGGGAGCTGTTTTTT. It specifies CASAREAGGTGELFF.

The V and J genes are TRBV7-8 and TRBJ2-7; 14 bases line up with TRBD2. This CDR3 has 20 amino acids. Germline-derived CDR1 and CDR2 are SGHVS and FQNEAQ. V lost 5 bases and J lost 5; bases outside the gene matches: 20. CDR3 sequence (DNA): TGTGCCAGCAGCCAAAATACTGGACTAGCGGGAGGAAAAGGATTACACGAGCAGTACTTC. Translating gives CASSQNTGLAGGKGLHEQYF.

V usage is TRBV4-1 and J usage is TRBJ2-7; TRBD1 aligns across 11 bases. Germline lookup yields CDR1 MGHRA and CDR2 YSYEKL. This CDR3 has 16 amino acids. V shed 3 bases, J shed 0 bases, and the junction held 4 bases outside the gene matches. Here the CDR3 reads CASSHLGQGGSYEQYF. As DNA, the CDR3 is TGCGCCAGCAGCCACCTGGGACAGGGGGGCTCCTACGAGCAGTACTTC.

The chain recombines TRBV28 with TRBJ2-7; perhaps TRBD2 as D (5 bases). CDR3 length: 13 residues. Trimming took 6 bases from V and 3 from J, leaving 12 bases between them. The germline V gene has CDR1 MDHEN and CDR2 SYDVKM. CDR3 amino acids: CASRRGPDYEQYF. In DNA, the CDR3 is TGTGCCAGCAGGAGAGGGCCAGACTACGAGCAGTACTTC.

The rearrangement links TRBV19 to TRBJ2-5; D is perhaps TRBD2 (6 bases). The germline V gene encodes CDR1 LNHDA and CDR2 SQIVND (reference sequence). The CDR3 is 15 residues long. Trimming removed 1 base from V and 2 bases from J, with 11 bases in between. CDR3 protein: CASSIAGAGQETQYF. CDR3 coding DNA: TGTGCCAGTAGTATAGCCGGGGCGGGACAAGAGACCCAGTACTTC.

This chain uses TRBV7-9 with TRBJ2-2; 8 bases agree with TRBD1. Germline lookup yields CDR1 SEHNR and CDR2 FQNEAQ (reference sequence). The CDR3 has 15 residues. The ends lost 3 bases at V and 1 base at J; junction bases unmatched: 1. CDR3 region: CASSFGTGNTGELFF. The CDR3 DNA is TGTGCCAGCAGCTTCGGGACAGGGAACACCGGGGAGCTGTTTTTT.

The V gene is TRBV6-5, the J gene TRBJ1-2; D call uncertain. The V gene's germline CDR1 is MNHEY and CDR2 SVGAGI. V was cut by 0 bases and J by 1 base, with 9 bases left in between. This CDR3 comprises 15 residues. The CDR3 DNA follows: TGTGCCAGCAGTTACTCCGACCGGGGTAACTATGGCTACACCTTC. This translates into CASSYSDRGNYGYTF.

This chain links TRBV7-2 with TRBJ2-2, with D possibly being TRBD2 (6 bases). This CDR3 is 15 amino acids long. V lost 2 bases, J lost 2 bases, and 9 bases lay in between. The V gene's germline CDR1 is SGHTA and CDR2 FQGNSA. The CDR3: CASSLPDYNTGELFF. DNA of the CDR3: TGTGCCAGCAGCTTACCGGACTACAACACCGGGGAGCTGTTTTTT.